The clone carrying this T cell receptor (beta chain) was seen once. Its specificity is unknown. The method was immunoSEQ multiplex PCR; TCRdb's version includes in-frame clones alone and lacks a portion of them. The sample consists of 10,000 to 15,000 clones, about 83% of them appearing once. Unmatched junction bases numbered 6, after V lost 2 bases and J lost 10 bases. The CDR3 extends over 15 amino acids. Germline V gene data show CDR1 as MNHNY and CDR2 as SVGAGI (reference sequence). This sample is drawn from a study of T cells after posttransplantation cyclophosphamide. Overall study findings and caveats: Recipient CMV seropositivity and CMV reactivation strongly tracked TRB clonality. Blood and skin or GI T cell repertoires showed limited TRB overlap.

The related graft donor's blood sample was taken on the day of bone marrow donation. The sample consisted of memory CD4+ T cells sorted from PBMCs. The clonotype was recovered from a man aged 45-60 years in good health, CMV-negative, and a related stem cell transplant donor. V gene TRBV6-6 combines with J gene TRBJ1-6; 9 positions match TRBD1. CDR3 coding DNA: TGTGCCAGCAGTTACGGCGGGGGACAGGGATCACCCCTCCACTTT. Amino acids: CASSYGGGQGSPLHF.